This T cell receptor (beta chain) was found in a study of radiotherapy plus CTLA-4 blockade in lung cancer. CDR1 and CDR2 from the germline V gene are MDHEN and SYDVKM. Trimming cost V 4 bases and J 5 bases; bases outside gene matches: 6. The CDR3 totals 16 residues. Assay used: immunoSEQ multiplex PCR; TCRdb lists only in-frame clones, some missing. Here the sample spans approximately 32,000 clones, approximately 66% being singletons. The rearrangement links TRBV28 to TRBJ2-7, with 15 bases aligning to TRBD2. This specimen was peripheral blood, taken from a patient treated with radiotherapy plus ipilimumab. The TCR comes from a human donor with non-small cell lung cancer who had stable disease on radiotherapy plus ipilimumab. The CDR3: CASSSWTSGRENEQYF. CDR3 nucleotides: TGTGCCAGCAGTTCCTGGACTAGCGGGAGGGAGAACGAGCAGTACTTC.